These 20 T cell receptor beta chains share one sample of origin, sequenced in a study of graft-versus-host responses after intestinal transplantation. The protocol was immunoSEQ multiplex PCR, while the TCRdb copy is restricted to in-frame clones and leaves out a portion. This sample has tens of thousands of clones, with around 91% found just once. These receptors lack a known antigen. This sample comprised unstimulated CD8+ T cells sorted from spleen or lymph node cells, obtained before transplant. Receptors originate from a human donor who was the organ donor for an intestinal transplant.

This chain links TRBV7-9 with TRBJ2-5, with D possibly being TRBD1 (5 bases). Germline V lookup: CDR1 SEHNR, CDR2 FQNEAQ (reference sequence). Trimming shortened V by 2 bases and J by 1 base, and 11 bases separated the two germline ends. The CDR3 has 15 residues. CDR3 in amino acids: CASSLNRQSQETQYF. The CDR3 DNA reads as TGTGCCAGCAGCTTAAATCGACAGTCCCAAGAGACCCAGTACTTC.

V gene TRBV7-9 combines with J gene TRBJ2-5, with a weak D call TRBD1 (5 bases). The CDR3 length is 16 residues. Germline V CDR1 and CDR2: SEHNR, FQNEAQ (reference sequence). Between the trimmed V and J ends, which lost 5 bases and 6 bases, there was a span of 22 bases. This chain's CDR3 is CASSPVGLERIQTQYF. Written as DNA, the CDR3 is TGTGCCAGCAGCCCCGTGGGGCTGGAGCGTATTCAGACCCAGTACTTC. Full variable domain (rest looked up from reference TRBV7-9 and TRBJ2-5): DTGVSQNPRHKITKRGQNVTFRCDPISEHNRLYWYRQTLGQGPEFLTYFQNEAQLEKSRLLSDRFSAERPKGSFSTLEIQRTEQGDSAMYLCASSPVGLERIQTQYFGPGTRLLVL.

The rearrangement joins TRBV5-6 to TRBJ2-7; TRBD1 matches 7 bases. The CDR3 contains 13 residues. V shed 6 bases, J shed 6 bases, and the junction held 9 bases outside the gene matches. Germline V lookup: CDR1 SGHDT, CDR2 YYEEEE. CDR3 loop: CASNPGGAIEQYV. The DNA for the CDR3 is TGTGCCAGCAACCCAGGGGGAGCGATCGAGCAGTACGTC.

The genes are TRBV5-1 and TRBJ1-5, with D unclear. There are 13 residues in the CDR3. The germline V gene has CDR1 SGHRS and CDR2 YFSETQ. Between the trimmed V and J ends, which lost 5 bases and 3 bases, there was a span of 9 bases. The CDR3 bases are TGCGCCAGCAGGACTACACTCAATCAGCCCCAGCATTTT. It yields the protein CASRTTLNQPQHF.

Within the sample, this clone is large. The chain couples TRBV28 to TRBJ2-7, with D perhaps TRBD1 (6 bases). V was shortened by 3 bases and J by 2 bases, with 14 bases between the two germline ends. CDR3 length: 15 residues. Germline CDR1 reads MDHEN; CDR2 reads SYDVKM. The CDR3 bases are TGTGCCAGCAGTTTGAAAAGGGGACATCCCTACGAGCAGTACGTC. This gives the protein CASSLKRGHPYEQYV.

The genes are TRBV7-9 and TRBJ2-1; 11 positions agree with TRBD2. CDR3 length: 16 amino acids. V lost 6 bases and J lost 9; bases outside the gene matches: 13. Germline loops: CDR1 SEHNR, CDR2 FQNEAQ (reference sequence). The CDR3 DNA sequence: TGTGCCAGCAGGGTCGATAGCGGGGGGGCGTACGGTGAGCAGTTCTTC. Its translation: CASRVDSGGAYGEQFF.

The chain employs TRBV15 and TRBJ1-6; no definite D call. This CDR3 region has 15 residues. Germline V gene lookup returns CDR1 LNHNV and CDR2 YYDKDF (reference sequence). With 4 bases removed from V and 1 base from J, the gap between germline ends came to 8 bases. As DNA, the CDR3 is TGTGCCACCAGCATGGGCTTATCCTATAATTCACCCCTCCACTTT. It specifies CATSMGLSYNSPLHF.

This clone has a handful of counts. The chain is built from TRBV21-1 and TRBJ2-7; the listed D gene, TRBD1, was not tested against the DNA. TRBV21-1 is labeled a pseudogene. CDR3 size: 18 residues. CDR3 sequence reads: CASSKVQDRARSNYEQYV. DNA of the CDR3: TGTGCCAGCAGCAAAGTGCAGGACAGGGCAAGATCCAACTACGAGCAGTACGTC.

The chain links TRBV6-1 to TRBJ2-7, with TRBD1 matching over 11 bases. In germline, CDR1 is MNHNS, CDR2 SASEGT. V lost 3 bases, J lost 4 bases, and 8 bases stayed unmatched. The CDR3 totals 16 residues. CDR3 in amino acids: CASSESEGTGGYEQYV. CDR3 DNA sequence: TGTGCCAGCAGTGAGTCGGAAGGGACAGGGGGATACGAGCAGTACGTC.

V is TRBV21-1 and J is TRBJ2-5; the DNA was not compared with TRBD2, the D call given in the table. TRBV21-1 is marked as a pseudogene. The CDR3 has 20 residues. In nucleotides, the CDR3 is TGTGCCAGCAGCACGCCCGGGACTAGCGGTACTACCAGCCGCCAAGAGACCCAGTACTTC. Amino acid sequence: CASSTPGTSGTTSRQETQYF.

This chain connects TRBV2 to TRBJ2-7; 10 nucleotides agree with TRBD1. J was trimmed by 0 bases and V by 1 base; bases with no gene match: 0. CDR3 length: 15 residues. Germline CDR1 is SNHLY and CDR2 is FYNNEI. CDR3 amino acids: CASSEGQGASYEQYV. For the CDR3, the DNA is TGTGCCAGCAGTGAAGGACAGGGGGCCTCCTACGAGCAGTACGTC.

This clone was recorded at least ten times. The V gene is TRBV6-4, the J gene TRBJ2-2, with TRBD2 identical over 10 bases. Germline trimming cut 9 bases from V and 6 bases from J; bases unmatched to any gene: 10. CDR1 MRHNA and CDR2 SNTAGT come from the germline V gene. The length of the CDR3 is 15 residues. CDR3 DNA sequence: TGTGCCAGGTATCCTAAGCGGGGGGGCCCCGGGGAGCTGTTTTTT. Amino acid sequence: CARYPKRGGPGELFF.

The V and J genes are TRBV11-1 and TRBJ1-2; a possible D gene is TRBD1 (5 bases). The CDR3 loop spans 17 amino acids. Trimming took 3 bases from V and 4 from J, leaving 21 bases between them. Germline values: CDR1 SGHAT, CDR2 FQDESV (reference sequence). CDR3 region: CASSLGGPTVSLYGYTF. The CDR3 coding sequence is TGTGCCAGCAGCTTGGGGGGACCGACAGTAAGCCTCTATGGCTACACCTTC. Supplemented by reference TRBV11-1 and TRBJ1-2, the full variable domain reads EAEVAQSPRYKITEKSQAVAFWCDPISGHATLYWYRQILGQGPELLVQFQDESVVDDSQLPKDRFSAERLKGVDSTLKIQPAELGDSAMYLCASSLGGPTVSLYGYTFGSGTRLTVV.

The chain combines TRBV27 with TRBJ2-2; D remains unclear. The ends were cut back, 3 bases at V and 0 bases at J, with 11 bases in the middle. Germline values: CDR1 MNHEY, CDR2 SMNVEV (reference sequence). The CDR3 consists of 16 residues. The CDR3 spells CASSFVSVSNTGELFF. CDR3 in DNA: TGTGCCAGCAGTTTTGTGTCAGTTTCGAACACCGGGGAGCTGTTTTTT.

V usage is TRBV6-1 and J usage is TRBJ2-7; D perhaps matches TRBD2 (7 bases). This CDR3 spans 14 amino acids. CDR1 MNHNS and CDR2 SASEGT come from the germline V gene. The DNA for the CDR3 is TGTGTCAGCAGTGTTGGGGGGCGGGGGTACGAGCAGTACGTC. It translates to CVSSVGGRGYEQYV.

In its sample, this clone was seen a few times. The chain uses TRBV6-6 and TRBJ2-2, with D perhaps matching TRBD1 (6 bases). The CDR3 is 14 residues long. V shed 2 bases and J shed 4 bases, with 8 bases lying between them. Germline V gives CDR1 MNHNY, CDR2 SVGAGI (reference sequence). CDR3 loop: CASSYTGSTGELFF. Here the CDR3 DNA reads TGTGCCAGCAGTTACACAGGGTCCACCGGGGAGCTGTTTTTT.

The gene calls are TRBV7-2 and TRBJ1-1, with D hard to call. Germline V gives CDR1 SGHTA, CDR2 FQGNSA. The CDR3 is 13 amino acids. V lost 2 bases to trimming and J lost 3 bases, with 7 bases between them. The CDR3 nucleotides read TGTGCCAGCAGCTTAATACTATACACTGAAGCTTTCTTT. It encodes CASSLILYTEAFF. Drawing the rest from reference TRBV7-2 and TRBJ1-1, the complete variable domain is GAGVSQSPSNKVTEKGKDVELRCDPISGHTALYWYRQSLGQGLEFLIYFQGNSAPDKSGLPSDRFSAERTGGSVSTLTIQRTQQEDSAVYLCASSLILYTEAFFGQGTRLTVV.

The J gene is TRBJ2-3, the V gene TRBV14; TRBD1 is a possible D gene (6 bases). From germline, CDR1 is SGHDN and CDR2 FVKESK. The CDR3 has 16 residues. Trimming cost V 0 bases and J 2 bases, with 12 bases left between them. The CDR3 reads CASSQDFRGYTDTQYF. Here the CDR3 DNA reads TGTGCCAGCAGCCAAGATTTCAGGGGATACACAGATACGCAGTATTTT.

This sequence joins TRBV29-1 and TRBJ2-1, with D maybe TRBD2 (6 bases). This CDR3 is built from 14 residues. Germline assignment: CDR1 SQVTM and CDR2 ANQGSEA. The germline V and J ends were trimmed by 5 bases and 3 bases, with 14 bases remaining between them. CDR3 residues: CSVLGGTNYNEQFF. The CDR3 bases are TGCAGCGTTTTAGGAGGGACGAACTACAATGAGCAGTTCTTC.

This chain links TRBV28 with TRBJ2-1; the D is unclear. Looked up from germline, CDR1 is MDHEN and CDR2 is SYDVKM. The CDR3 is made up of 15 amino acids. V was cut by 5 bases and J by 0 bases, with 11 bases left in between. CDR3 sequence (DNA): TGTGCCAGCAGTCTCACACGCAGCTCCTACAATGAGCAGTTCTTC. Amino acid sequence: CASSLTRSSYNEQFF. Variable domain in full (rest from reference TRBV28 and TRBJ2-1): DVKVTQSSRYLVKRTGEKVFLECVQDMDHENMFWYRQDPGLGLRLIYFSYDVKMKEKGDIPEGYSVSREKKERFSLILESASTNQTSMYLCASSLTRSSYNEQFFGPGTRLTVL.